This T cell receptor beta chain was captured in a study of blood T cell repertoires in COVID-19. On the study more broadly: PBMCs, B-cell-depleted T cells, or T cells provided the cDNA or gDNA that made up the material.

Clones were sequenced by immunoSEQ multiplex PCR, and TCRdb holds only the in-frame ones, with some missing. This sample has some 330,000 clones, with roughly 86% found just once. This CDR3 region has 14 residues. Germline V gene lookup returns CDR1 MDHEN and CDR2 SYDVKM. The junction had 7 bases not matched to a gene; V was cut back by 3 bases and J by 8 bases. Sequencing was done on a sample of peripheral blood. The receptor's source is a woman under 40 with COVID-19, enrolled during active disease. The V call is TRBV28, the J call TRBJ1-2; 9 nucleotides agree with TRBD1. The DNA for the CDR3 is TGTGCCAGCAGTTTGGGGACAGGGATGTGGGGCTACACCTTC. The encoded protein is CASSLGTGMWGYTF.